This record concerns one T cell receptor beta chain sequence. In the original analysis: Nucleated cell number was recorded as an estimate derived from reference gene primer amplification. TCRdb keeps only in-frame clones here, not all; method: immunoSEQ multiplex PCR. That table is the source of V, J and clone size, and D and trimming were worked out from the DNA. This table has around 220,000 clones, around 82% appearing once. The V gene's germline CDR1 is SGHNT and CDR2 YYREEE (reference sequence). The V and J ends lost 2 bases and 6 bases respectively, with 20 bases between them. The CDR3 totals 16 residues. The entry originates in a study of blood T cell repertoires in COVID-19. Individuals aged about 18 to 100 years were recruited from 24 US areas. Cohort placement rested on clinical history that participants reported themselves.

The sample comprised PBMCs or T cells enriched from blood (not recorded which). This TCR derives from a woman aged 40 to 50 with acute COVID-19. The rearrangement uses TRBV5-4 and TRBJ1-1, with D perhaps matching TRBD1 (6 bases). The CDR3: CASSLGQPRTGAEAFF. In DNA form, the CDR3 reads TGTGCCAGCAGCTTAGGACAGCCCAGAACAGGTGCTGAAGCTTTCTTT.